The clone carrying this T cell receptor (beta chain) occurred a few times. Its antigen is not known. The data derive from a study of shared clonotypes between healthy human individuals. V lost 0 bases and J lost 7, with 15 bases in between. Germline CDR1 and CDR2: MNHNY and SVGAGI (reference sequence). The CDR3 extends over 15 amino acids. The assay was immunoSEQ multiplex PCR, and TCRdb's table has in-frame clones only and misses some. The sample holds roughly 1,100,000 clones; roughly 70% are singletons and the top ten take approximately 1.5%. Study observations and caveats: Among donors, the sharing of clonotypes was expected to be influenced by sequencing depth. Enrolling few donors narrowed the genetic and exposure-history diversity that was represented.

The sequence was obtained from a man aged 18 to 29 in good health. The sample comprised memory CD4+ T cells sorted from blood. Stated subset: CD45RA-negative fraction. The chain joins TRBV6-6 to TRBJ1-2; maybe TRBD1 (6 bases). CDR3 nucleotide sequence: TGTGCCAGCAGTTACTCCCCTACAGGGTTGAGTGGCTACACCTTC. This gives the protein CASSYSPTGLSGYTF.